Sequencing of this T cell receptor beta chain was carried out in a study of T-cell memory formation after mild COVID-19. The germline gives CDR1 SGHTA, CDR2 FQGNSA. The CDR3 loop spans 13 amino acids. Trimming cost V 2 bases and J 1 base, with 5 bases left between them. TCRdb reprocessed the 5' RACE reads via MiXCR and lists one record per CDR3 protein. The sample carries around 130,000 distinct CDR3 sequences, roughly 6.2% recorded once. Source material: PBMCs or a T cell subset sorted from them (not recorded which). The V and J genes are TRBV7-2 and TRBJ1-1; no definite D call. This receptor was identified in an adult woman who had mild COVID-19 (a few samples of this study predate the infection). Cell type and time point are not known. CDR3 in DNA: TGTGCCAGCAGCTTAAAAGAGAACACTGAAGCTTTCTTT. The encoded protein is CASSLKENTEAFF.